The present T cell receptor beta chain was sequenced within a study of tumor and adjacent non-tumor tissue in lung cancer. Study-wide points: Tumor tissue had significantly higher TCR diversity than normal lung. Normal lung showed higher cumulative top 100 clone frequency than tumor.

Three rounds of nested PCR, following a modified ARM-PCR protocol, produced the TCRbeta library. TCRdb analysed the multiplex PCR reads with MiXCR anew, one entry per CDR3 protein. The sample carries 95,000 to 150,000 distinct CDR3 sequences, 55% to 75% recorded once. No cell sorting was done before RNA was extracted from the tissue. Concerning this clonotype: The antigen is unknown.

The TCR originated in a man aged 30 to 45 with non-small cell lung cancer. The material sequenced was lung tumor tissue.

The CDR3 loop reads CASRKASGDWETQYF. CDR3 in DNA: TGCGCCAGCAGGAAGGCCTCCGGGGACTGGGAGACCCAGTACTTC. The chain uses TRBV5-1 and TRBJ2-5; D might be TRBD2 (6 bases). The CDR3 runs to 15 residues. V gave up 5 bases and J gave up 5 bases, with 19 bases separating them. Germline lookup yields CDR1 SGHRS and CDR2 YFSETQ.